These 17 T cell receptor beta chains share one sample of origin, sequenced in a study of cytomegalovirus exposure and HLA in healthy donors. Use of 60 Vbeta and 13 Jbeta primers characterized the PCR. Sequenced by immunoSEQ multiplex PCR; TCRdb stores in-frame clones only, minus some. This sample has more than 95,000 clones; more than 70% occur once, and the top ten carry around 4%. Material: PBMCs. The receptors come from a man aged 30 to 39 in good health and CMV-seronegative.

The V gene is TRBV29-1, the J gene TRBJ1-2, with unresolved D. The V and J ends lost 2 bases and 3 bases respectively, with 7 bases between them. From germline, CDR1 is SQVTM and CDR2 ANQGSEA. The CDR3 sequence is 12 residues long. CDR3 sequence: CSVELADYGYTF. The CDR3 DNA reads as TGCAGCGTTGAATTGGCAGACTATGGCTACACCTTC.

CDR3 residues: CAWNPAGGPQYF. Here the CDR3 DNA reads TGTGCCTGGAACCCAGCGGGTGGGCCCCAGTACTTC. V usage is TRBV30 and J usage is TRBJ2-5, with D maybe TRBD2 (6 bases). Germline V CDR1 and CDR2: GTSNPN, SVGIG (reference sequence). With 4 bases removed from V and 9 bases from J, the gap between germline ends came to 15 bases. CDR3 length: 12 amino acids.

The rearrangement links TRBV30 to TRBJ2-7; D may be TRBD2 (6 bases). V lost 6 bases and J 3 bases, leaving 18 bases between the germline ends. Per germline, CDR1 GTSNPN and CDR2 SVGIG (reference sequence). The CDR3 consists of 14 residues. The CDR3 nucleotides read TGTGCCTGCAATTACCCCCCCGGGGGCTACGAGCAGTACTTC. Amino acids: CACNYPPGGYEQYF.

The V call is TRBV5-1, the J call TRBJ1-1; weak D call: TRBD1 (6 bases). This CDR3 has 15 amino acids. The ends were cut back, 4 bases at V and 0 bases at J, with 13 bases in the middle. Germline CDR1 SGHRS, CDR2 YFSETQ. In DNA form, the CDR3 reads TGCGCCAGCAGCGTGGACCAGGGGATGAACACTGAAGCTTTCTTT. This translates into CASSVDQGMNTEAFF.

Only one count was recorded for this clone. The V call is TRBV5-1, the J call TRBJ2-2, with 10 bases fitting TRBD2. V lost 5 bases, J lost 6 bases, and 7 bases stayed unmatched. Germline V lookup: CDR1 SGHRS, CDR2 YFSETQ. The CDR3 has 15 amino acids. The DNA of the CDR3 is TGCGCCAGCAGACGTACTAGCGGGGAGGCCGGGGAGCTGTTTTTT. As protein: CASRRTSGEAGELFF.

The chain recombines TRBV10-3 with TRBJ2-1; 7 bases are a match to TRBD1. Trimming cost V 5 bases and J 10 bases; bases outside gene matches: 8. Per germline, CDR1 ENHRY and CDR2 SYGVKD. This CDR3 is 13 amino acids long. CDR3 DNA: TGTGCCATCAGTCGGACAGGTCTTGGAGAGCAGTTCTTC. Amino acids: CAISRTGLGEQFF.

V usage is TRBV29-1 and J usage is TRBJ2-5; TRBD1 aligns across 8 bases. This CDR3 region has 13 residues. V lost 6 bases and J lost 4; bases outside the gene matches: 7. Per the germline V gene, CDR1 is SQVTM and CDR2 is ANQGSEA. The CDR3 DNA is TGCAGCGTGGACGGGACAGGCGGAGAGACCCAGTACTTC. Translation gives CSVDGTGGETQYF.

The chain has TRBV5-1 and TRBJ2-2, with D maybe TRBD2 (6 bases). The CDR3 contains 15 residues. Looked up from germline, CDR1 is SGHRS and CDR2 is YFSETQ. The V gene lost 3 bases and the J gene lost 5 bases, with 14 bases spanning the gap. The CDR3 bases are TGCGCCAGCAGCTCCGGGACTGGGTGGACCGGGGAGCTGTTTTTT. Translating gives CASSSGTGWTGELFF.

The CDR3 coding sequence is TGTGCCAGCAGCTTAGGGGGGCTTGGAGTGGAGACCCAGTACTTC. Protein product: CASSLGGLGVETQYF. The gene calls are TRBV7-2 and TRBJ2-5, with a tentative D call TRBD1 (6 bases). Germline V gives CDR1 SGHTA, CDR2 FQGNSA. The CDR3 has 15 amino acids. V shed 1 base and J shed 5 bases, with 14 bases lying between them. Full variable domain (outside the CDR3, taken from reference TRBV7-2 and TRBJ2-5): GAGVSQSPSNKVTEKGKDVELRCDPISGHTALYWYRQSLGQGLEFLIYFQGNSAPDKSGLPSDRFSAERTGGSVSTLTIQRTQQEDSAVYLCASSLGGLGVETQYFGPGTRLLVL.

CDR3 DNA: TGTGCCATCAGTGACCCAACTAGCGGGGGTGGGGAGACCCAGTACTTC. This sequence encodes CAISDPTSGGGETQYF. This sequence joins TRBV10-3 and TRBJ2-5, with 11 bases lining up with TRBD2. The germline V gene encodes CDR1 ENHRY and CDR2 SYGVKD. The V gene end was trimmed by 3 bases and the J gene end by 5 bases; junction bases not matched to a gene: 8. CDR3 length: 16 residues.

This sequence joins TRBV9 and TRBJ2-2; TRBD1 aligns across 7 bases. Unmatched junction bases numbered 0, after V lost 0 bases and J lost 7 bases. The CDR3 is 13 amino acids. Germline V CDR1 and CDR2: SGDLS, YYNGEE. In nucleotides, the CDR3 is TGTGCCAGCAGCGTAGCAGGGGGCGGGGAGCTGTTTTTT. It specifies CASSVAGGGELFF.

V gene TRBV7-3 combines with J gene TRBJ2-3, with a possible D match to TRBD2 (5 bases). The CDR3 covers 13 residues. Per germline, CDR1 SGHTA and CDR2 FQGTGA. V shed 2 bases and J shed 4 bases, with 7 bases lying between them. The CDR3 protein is CASSLGRADTQYF. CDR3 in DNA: TGTGCCAGCAGCTTAGGGCGGGCAGATACGCAGTATTTT. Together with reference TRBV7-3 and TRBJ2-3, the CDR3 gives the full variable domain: GAGVSQTPSNKVTEKGKYVELRCDPISGHTALYWYRQSLGQGPEFLIYFQGTGAADDSGLPNDRFFAVRPEGSVSTLKIQRTERGDSAVYLCASSLGRADTQYFGPGTRLTVL.

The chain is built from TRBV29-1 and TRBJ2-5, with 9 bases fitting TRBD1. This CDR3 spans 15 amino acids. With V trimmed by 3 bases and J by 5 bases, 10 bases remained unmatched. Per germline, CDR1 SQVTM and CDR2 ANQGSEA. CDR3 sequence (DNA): TGCAGCGTTGAGAGTACAGGGGGCGCTTTGGAGACCCAGTACTTC. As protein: CSVESTGGALETQYF.

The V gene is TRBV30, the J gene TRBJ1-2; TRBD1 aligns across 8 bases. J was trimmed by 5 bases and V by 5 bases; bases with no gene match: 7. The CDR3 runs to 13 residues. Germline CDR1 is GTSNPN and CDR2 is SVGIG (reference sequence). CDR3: CAWRRDRKYGYTF. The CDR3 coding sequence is TGTGCCTGGCGAAGGGACAGGAAATATGGCTACACCTTC.

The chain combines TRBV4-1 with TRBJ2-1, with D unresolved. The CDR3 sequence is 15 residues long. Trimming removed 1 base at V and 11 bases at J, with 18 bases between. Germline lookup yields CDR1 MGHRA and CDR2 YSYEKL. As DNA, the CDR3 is TGCGCCAGCAGCCAAGTGGAGCTAGAACAAAATCAGCAGTTCTTC. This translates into CASSQVELEQNQQFF.

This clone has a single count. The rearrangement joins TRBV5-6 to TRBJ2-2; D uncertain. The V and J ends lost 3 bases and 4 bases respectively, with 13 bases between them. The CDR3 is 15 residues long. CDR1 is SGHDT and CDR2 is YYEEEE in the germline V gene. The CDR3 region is CASSSDGLVTGELFF. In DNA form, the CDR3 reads TGTGCCAGCAGCTCCGACGGGTTGGTCACCGGGGAGCTGTTTTTT.

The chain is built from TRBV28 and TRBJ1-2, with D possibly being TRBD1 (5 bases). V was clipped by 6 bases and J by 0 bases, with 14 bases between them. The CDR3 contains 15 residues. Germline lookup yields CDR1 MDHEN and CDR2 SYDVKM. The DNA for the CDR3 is TGTGCCAGCAGCCCCGGGACTTTAGCTAACTATGGCTACACCTTC. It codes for CASSPGTLANYGYTF.